A single sample is the source of the 23 T cell receptor beta chains below, sequenced in a study of T cells in tumors after PD-1 blockade. Sequencing was performed with immunoSEQ multiplex PCR; in TCRdb, only in-frame clones are kept and a portion is missing. The sample carries over 30,000 clones, just under 80% recorded once. The input for sequencing was PBMCs, taken before anti-PD-1 treatment. Source of these receptors: a human donor with basal cell carcinoma.

This clone came up once. The J gene is TRBJ1-5, the V gene TRBV5-1; 9 positions match TRBD1. The J segment lost 5 bases and the V segment lost 4 bases, leaving 7 bases of the junction unmatched. Germline CDR1 SGHRS, CDR2 YFSETQ. The CDR3 covers 15 residues. The CDR3 DNA reads TGCGCCAGCAGCATCACAGGGGGCAAGGATCAGCCCCAGCATTTT. This encodes CASSITGGKDQPQHF.

The chain couples TRBV19 to TRBJ2-3; TRBD1 matches 11 bases. J lost 2 bases, V lost 1 base, and 8 bases had no gene match. Germline V gene lookup returns CDR1 LNHDA and CDR2 SQIVND (reference sequence). This CDR3 contains 18 residues. CDR3 sequence reads: CASSIGSGTGGYTDTQYF. DNA of the CDR3: TGTGCCAGTAGTATAGGTTCTGGGACAGGGGGATACACAGATACGCAGTATTTT.

The chain combines TRBV15 with TRBJ1-5; 7 nucleotides align to TRBD1. This CDR3 has 20 amino acids. Germline CDR1 and CDR2: LNHNV and YYDKDF (reference sequence). After removal of 0 bases from V and 1 base from J, the junction contained 15 bases not matched to a gene. The CDR3 protein is CATSRDYGTVTPSSNQPQHF. DNA of the CDR3: TGTGCCACCAGCAGAGATTACGGGACAGTCACTCCGAGCAGCAATCAGCCCCAGCATTTT. Combining the CDR3 with reference TRBV15 and TRBJ1-5 gives the whole variable domain DAMVIQNPRYQVTQFGKPVTLSCSQTLNHNVMYWYQQKSSQAPKLLFHYYDKDFNNEADTPDNFQSRRPNTSFCFLDIRSPGLGDTAMYLCATSRDYGTVTPSSNQPQHFGDGTRLSIL.

The sample holds a few counts of this clone. The CDR3 DNA reads as TGTGCCAGCAGCGTATCTCACAGAACTAATGAAAAACTGTTTTTT. As protein: CASSVSHRTNEKLFF. V gene TRBV9 combines with J gene TRBJ1-4, with no clear D. Trimming left V 1 base short and J 1 base short, with 8 bases between. Germline CDR1 reads SGDLS; CDR2 reads YYNGEE. The CDR3 runs 15 residues.

This clone was counted between two and nine times. V is TRBV4-1 and J is TRBJ1-1; D unclear. The germline V gene encodes CDR1 MGHRA and CDR2 YSYEKL. V was trimmed by 3 bases and J by 1 base, leaving 9 bases between them. This CDR3 has 14 residues. The DNA of the CDR3 is TGCGCCAGCAGCCAGCATCCTACGAACACTGAAGCTTTCTTT. It yields the protein CASSQHPTNTEAFF.

This rearrangement joins TRBV15 to TRBJ2-7, with D possibly TRBD2 on 6 matching bases. The CDR3 is 17 amino acids. The V and J ends lost 5 bases and 3 bases respectively, with 23 bases between them. The germline V gene has CDR1 LNHNV and CDR2 YYDKDF (reference sequence). DNA of the CDR3: TGTGCCACCAGCCAAGGAAACGGGGGACCGACGTTCTACGAGCAGTACTTC. Protein sequence: CATSQGNGGPTFYEQYF.

The rearrangement links TRBV6-2 or TRBV6-3 to TRBJ1-1, with unresolved D. Deletions cut 2 bases from V and 0 bases from J, with 7 bases between. Per germline, CDR1 MNHEY and CDR2 SVGEGT. The CDR3 runs 14 residues. DNA for the CDR3: TGTGCCAGCAGTTACGCAGTCATGAACACTGAAGCTTTCTTT. It codes for CASSYAVMNTEAFF.

The V and J genes are TRBV2 and TRBJ2-5; TRBD2 matches at 7 bases. Per germline, CDR1 SNHLY and CDR2 FYNNEI. V was clipped by 7 bases and J by 5 bases; unmatched bases: 7. The CDR3 loop spans 13 amino acids. CDR3 DNA sequence: TGTGCCAGCACCAAATGGGGGGGGGAGACCCAGTACTTC. Translating gives CASTKWGGETQYF.

V gene TRBV7-9 combines with J gene TRBJ2-7; 9 bases fit TRBD1. CDR1 and CDR2 (germline): SEHNR, FQNEAQ (reference sequence). J lost 2 bases, V lost 5 bases, and 13 bases had no gene match. The CDR3 has 17 amino acids. The CDR3 DNA is TGTGCCAGCAGCGTCCACAGGGGGCCCGATGGAGCCTACGAGCAGTACTTC. Its translation is CASSVHRGPDGAYEQYF. Full variable domain (remainder filled in from reference TRBV7-9 and TRBJ2-7): DTGVSQNPRHKITKRGQNVTFRCDPISEHNRLYWYRQTLGQGPEFLTYFQNEAQLEKSRLLSDRFSAERPKGSFSTLEIQRTEQGDSAMYLCASSVHRGPDGAYEQYFGPGTRLTVT.

J is TRBJ2-7 and V is TRBV7-9; TRBD2 might be the D (5 bases). The CDR3 loop spans 12 amino acids. Per germline, CDR1 SEHNR and CDR2 FQNEAQ (reference sequence). Trimming pared 5 bases from V and 11 bases from J, leaving 16 bases between. The CDR3 spells CASSLDDGKEYF. The DNA for the CDR3 is TGTGCCAGCAGCCTCGACGACGGGAAGGAGTACTTC. The entire variable domain, with the rest obtained from reference TRBV7-9 and TRBJ2-7, is as follows: DTGVSQNPRHKITKRGQNVTFRCDPISEHNRLYWYRQTLGQGPEFLTYFQNEAQLEKSRLLSDRFSAERPKGSFSTLEIQRTEQGDSAMYLCASSLDDGKEYFGPGTRLTVT.

V and J are TRBV7-2 and TRBJ2-1, with 12 bases that match TRBD2. The V and J ends lost 5 bases and 7 bases, in that order; junction bases with no gene match: 9. The CDR3 consists of 16 residues. Germline assignment: CDR1 SGHTA and CDR2 FQGNSA. In DNA, the CDR3 is TGTGCCAGCAGCCCCAGACTAGCGGGAGCGAAAAATGAGCAGTTCTTC. Its protein is CASSPRLAGAKNEQFF. Looking up the rest from reference TRBV7-2 and TRBJ2-1 gives the full variable domain: GAGVSQSPSNKVTEKGKDVELRCDPISGHTALYWYRQSLGQGLEFLIYFQGNSAPDKSGLPSDRFSAERTGGSVSTLTIQRTQQEDSAVYLCASSPRLAGAKNEQFFGPGTRLTVL.

The V gene is TRBV12-3 or TRBV12-4, the J gene TRBJ2-7, with D tentatively TRBD1 (6 bases). The CDR3 is made up of 13 amino acids. V dropped 5 bases and J dropped 2 bases, with 10 bases sitting between them. The CDR3 region is CASSLQGPYEQYF. In DNA, the CDR3 is TGTGCCAGCAGTCTACAGGGTCCCTACGAGCAGTACTTC.

In this sample, this clone turned up many times. The chain employs TRBV19 and TRBJ2-7, with a tentative D call TRBD2 (6 bases). There are 15 residues in the CDR3. Germline V gene sequence: CDR1 LNHDA, CDR2 SQIVND (reference sequence). V was clipped by 5 bases and J by 2 bases, with 16 bases between them. This CDR3 is CASSGRLGAPYEQYF. The CDR3, as DNA: TGTGCCAGTAGTGGGCGACTAGGTGCCCCCTACGAGCAGTACTTC.

The rearrangement joins TRBV7-3 to TRBJ1-1, with a tentative D call TRBD1 (5 bases). Germline CDR1 is SGHTA and CDR2 is FQGTGA. Trimming cost V 5 bases and J 2 bases, with 18 bases left between them. This CDR3 is 16 amino acids long. The CDR3 coding sequence is TGTGCCAGCAGCAAGAACGGTGAGGGGCTTAACACTGAAGCTTTCTTT. This translates into CASSKNGEGLNTEAFF.

The CDR3 sequence is CASSITVQGAIKPQHF. CDR3 bases: TGTGCCAGTAGTATAACGGTACAGGGTGCTATCAAGCCCCAGCATTTT. The gene calls are TRBV19 and TRBJ1-5, with D perhaps TRBD1 (6 bases). The CDR3 consists of 16 residues. V gave up 2 bases and J gave up 8 bases, with 19 bases separating them. Germline CDR1 LNHDA, CDR2 SQIVND (reference sequence).

The chain links TRBV13 to TRBJ1-3, with D perhaps matching TRBD1 (6 bases). V was shortened by 0 bases and J by 6 bases, with 9 bases between the two germline ends. Germline V gene data show CDR1 as PRHDT and CDR2 as FYEKMQ (reference sequence). The CDR3 loop spans 14 amino acids. In DNA, the CDR3 is TGTGCCAGCAGCTTAGGCGGGGGCTTAAACACCATATATTTT. It specifies CASSLGGGLNTIYF.

Worth noting for this clone: A read error may account for a junction end that differs from germline. The chain carries TRBV4-3 and TRBJ2-2; D assignment may be TRBD1 or TRBD2 (6 bases each). The CDR3 has 17 amino acids. Germline V CDR1 and CDR2: LGHNA, YSLEER. The CDR3 nucleotides read TGCGCCAGCAGCCAAGGGTCGTACGGGGGCGAGCACCGGGGAGCTGTTTTT. Translation gives CASSQGSYGGEHRGAVF.

This clone was counted between two and nine times. The chain carries TRBV28 and TRBJ2-7; D call uncertain. The CDR3 consists of 16 residues. The V end lost 5 bases, the J end lost 5 bases, and 22 bases lay between the germline ends. Germline CDR1 MDHEN, CDR2 SYDVKM. The CDR3 DNA is TGTGCCAGCAGTGTCCCGGGTTTAGCCCTCCTAGACGAGCAGTACTTC. Translation gives CASSVPGLALLDEQYF.

The chain uses TRBV30 and TRBJ2-1, with D perhaps matching TRBD2 (5 bases). The CDR3 extends over 15 amino acids. Trimming cost V 1 base and J 0 bases, with 10 bases left between them. Germline V gene sequence: CDR1 GTSNPN, CDR2 SVGIG (reference sequence). The CDR3 DNA follows: TGTGCCTGGAGTGGATTTAGCGACTCCTACAATGAGCAGTTCTTC. Translated, it gives CAWSGFSDSYNEQFF.

The chain employs TRBV4-3 and TRBJ2-1, with 9 bases that match TRBD2. V shed 1 base and J 7 bases; nucleotides not matched to a gene: 5. CDR3 length equals 15 residues. Germline values: CDR1 LGHNA, CDR2 YSLEER. DNA of the CDR3: TGCGCCAGCAGCCAAGGGACTAGCGTAAGAAATGAGCAGTTCTTC. It yields the protein CASSQGTSVRNEQFF.

CDR3 sequence reads: CASSQAGLAGRETQYF. CDR3 DNA: TGTGCCAGCAGCCAAGCCGGCCTAGCGGGGAGAGAGACCCAGTACTTC. The chain combines TRBV14 with TRBJ2-5, with TRBD2 matching over 9 bases. V lost 1 base and J lost 4; bases outside the gene matches: 7. Per the germline V gene, CDR1 is SGHDN and CDR2 is FVKESK. The CDR3 covers 16 residues.

V gene TRBV7-9 combines with J gene TRBJ2-5; 8 bases match TRBD1. The CDR3 length is 16 residues. The germline V gene has CDR1 SEHNR and CDR2 FQNEAQ (reference sequence). V trimming: 1 base; J trimming: 6 bases; junction bases outside the gene matches: 10. CDR3 bases: TGTGCCAGCAGCTTAGGAGGGCAGGGGGCGGGAAAGACCCAGTACTTC. It is translated as CASSLGGQGAGKTQYF.

Worth noting for this clone: One junction end disagrees with the germline gene, perhaps due to a read error. The gene calls are TRBV4-3 and TRBJ2-3, with D perhaps matching TRBD2 (5 bases). The germline V gene has CDR1 LGHNA and CDR2 YSLEER. The CDR3 spans 14 residues. The CDR3 nucleotides read TGCGCCAGCAGCCCCCGTGGGAGCAAAGATACGCAGTATTTT. It translates to CASSPRGSKDTQYF.